This T cell receptor beta chain was sequenced for a study of neoadjuvant anti-PD-1 for oral cavity cancer. Study overall: Most patients had three to four biweekly doses of 3 mg/kg nivolumab before resection. Patients without progression got a fourth dose around day 43. Notes on the study in general: PBMC Gini-index clonality exceeded responders' in non-responders post-nivolumab. Only a few patients per response group were TCR-analyzed; validation needed.

CDR1 and CDR2 from the germline V gene are SGHNT and YENEEA. Losses at the gene ends were 8 bases for V and 7 bases for J; bases not matched to a gene: 16. The CDR3 runs to 16 residues. Details on this clone: Antigen: not known.

The time point: after neoadjuvant nivolumab, at surgical resection. Some clones are missing from TCRdb's copy, which holds only in-frame ones; the method was immunoSEQ multiplex PCR. The sample shows roughly 9,500 clones, around 68% of them seen only once. The source material was PBMCs, sampled after nivolumab (anti-PD-1) treatment. The chain joins TRBV11-3 to TRBJ2-5, with 10 bases identical to TRBD1. The source of this sequence is a person aged 35-79 years with oral cavity squamous cell carcinoma. The CDR3 nucleotides read TGTGCCAGCTCCCCCGGACAGGGGGATTCGAAGGGGACCCAGTACTTC. Residues: CASSPGQGDSKGTQYF.